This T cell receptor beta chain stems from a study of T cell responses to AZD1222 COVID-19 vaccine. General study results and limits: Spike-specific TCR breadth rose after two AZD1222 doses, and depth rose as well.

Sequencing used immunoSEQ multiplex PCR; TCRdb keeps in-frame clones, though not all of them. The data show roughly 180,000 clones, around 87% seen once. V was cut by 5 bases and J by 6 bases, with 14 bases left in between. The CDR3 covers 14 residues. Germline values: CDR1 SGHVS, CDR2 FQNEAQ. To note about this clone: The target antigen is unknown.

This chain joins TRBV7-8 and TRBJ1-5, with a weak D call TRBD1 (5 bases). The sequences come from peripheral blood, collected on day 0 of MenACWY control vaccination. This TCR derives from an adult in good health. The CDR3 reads CASSPAGVVQPQHF. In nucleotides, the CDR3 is TGTGCCAGCAGCCCCGCGGGGGTTGTTCAGCCCCAGCATTTT.